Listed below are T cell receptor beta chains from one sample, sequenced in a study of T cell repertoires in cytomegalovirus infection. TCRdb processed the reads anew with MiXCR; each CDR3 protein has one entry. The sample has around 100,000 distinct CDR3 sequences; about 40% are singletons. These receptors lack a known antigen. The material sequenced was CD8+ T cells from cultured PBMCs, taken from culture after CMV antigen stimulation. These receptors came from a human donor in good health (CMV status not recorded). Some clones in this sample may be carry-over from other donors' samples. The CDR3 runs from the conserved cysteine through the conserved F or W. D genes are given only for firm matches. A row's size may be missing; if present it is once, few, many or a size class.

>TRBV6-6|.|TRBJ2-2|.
CASTATAGELFF
TGTGCCAGCACCGCTACTGCCGGGGAGCTGTTTTTT
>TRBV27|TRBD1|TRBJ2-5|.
CASSLFEGAQETQYF
TGTGCCAGCAGTTTATTTGAGGGGGCCCAAGAGACCCAGTACTTC
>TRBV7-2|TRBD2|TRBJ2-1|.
CASSATSAGNEQFF
TGTGCCAGCAGCGCTACTAGCGCCGGCAATGAGCAGTTCTTC
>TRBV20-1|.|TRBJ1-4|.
CSARVRTANEKLFF
TGCAGTGCTAGAGTTCGGACAGCGAATGAAAAACTGTTTTTT
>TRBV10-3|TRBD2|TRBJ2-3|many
CAITGGGEGFYTDTQYF
TGTGCCATCACCGGCGGGGGGGAAGGATTTTACACAGATACGCAGTATTTT
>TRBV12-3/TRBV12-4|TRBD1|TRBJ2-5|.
CASSLVAGGATQYF
TGTGCCAGCAGTTTAGTGGCAGGGGGCGCGACCCAGTACTTC
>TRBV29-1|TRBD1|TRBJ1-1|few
CSVENDRGLSEAFF
TGCAGCGTTGAAAATGACAGGGGGCTTAGTGAAGCTTTCTTT
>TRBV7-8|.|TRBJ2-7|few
CASTHLGGSYEQYF
TGTGCCAGCACCCATCTTGGGGGGTCCTACGAGCAGTACTTC
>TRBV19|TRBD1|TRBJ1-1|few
CASNAGGVEAFF
TGTGCCAGTAACGCAGGGGGAGTTGAGGCTTTCTTT
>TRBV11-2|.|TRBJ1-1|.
CASSLYGVGVPEAFF
TGTGCCAGCAGCTTATATGGGGTAGGAGTACCTGAAGCTTTCTTT
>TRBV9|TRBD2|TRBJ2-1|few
CASSDSGGAYNEQFF
TGTGCCAGCAGCGATAGCGGGGGGGCCTACAATGAGCAGTTCTTC
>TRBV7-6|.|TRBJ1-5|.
CASSLGTDSNQPQHF
TGTGCCAGCAGCCTAGGGACGGATAGCAATCAGCCCCAGCATTTT
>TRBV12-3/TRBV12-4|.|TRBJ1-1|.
CASSLIGDTEAFF
TGTGCCAGCAGTTTAATAGGGGACACTGAAGCTTTCTTT
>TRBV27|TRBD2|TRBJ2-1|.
CASIKSGGANEQFF
TGTGCCAGCATAAAGAGCGGGGGGGCGAATGAGCAGTTCTTC
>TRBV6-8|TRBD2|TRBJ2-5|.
CASSTSGRTQETQYF
TGTGCCAGCAGTACTAGCGGCAGAACCCAAGAGACCCAGTACTTC
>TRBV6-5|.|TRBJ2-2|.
CASSYFTGEAGELFF
TGTGCCAGCAGTTACTTTACAGGCGAGGCCGGGGAGCTGTTTTTT
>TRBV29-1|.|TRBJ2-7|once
CSARDSYSYEQYF
TGCAGCGCCCGAGACAGCTATTCCTACGAGCAGTACTTC
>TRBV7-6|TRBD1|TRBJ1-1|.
CASSSPRGQLNTEAFF
TGTGCCAGCAGCTCCCCACGGGGACAGCTCAACACTGAAGCTTTCTTT
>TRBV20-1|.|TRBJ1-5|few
CSARDLGHPTSGPQHF
TGCAGTGCTAGAGATCTGGGACACCCTACGTCCGGGCCCCAGCATTTT
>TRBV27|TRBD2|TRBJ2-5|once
CASTSLRTASGVETQYF
TGTGCCAGCACATCCCTCCGTACGGCTAGCGGGGTAGAGACCCAGTACTTC
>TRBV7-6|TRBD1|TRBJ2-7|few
CASSPSSDRETYEQYF
TGTGCCAGCAGCCCTTCCAGTGACAGGGAGACCTACGAGCAGTACTTC
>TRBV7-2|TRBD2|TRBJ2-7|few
CASSFRGGLNSYEQYF
TGTGCCAGCAGCTTTCGGGGGGGCCTTAACTCCTACGAGCAGTACTTC
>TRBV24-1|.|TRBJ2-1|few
CATSVGGSYNEQFF
TGTGCCACCAGTGTGGGGGGCTCCTACAATGAGCAGTTCTTC
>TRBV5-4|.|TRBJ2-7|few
CASSPDGVEQYF
TGTGCCAGCAGCCCCGACGGGGTCGAGCAGTACTTC
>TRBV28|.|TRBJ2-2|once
CASSSPGGGTGELFF
TGTGCCAGCAGCTCCCCCGGGGGTGGCACCGGGGAGCTGTTTTTT
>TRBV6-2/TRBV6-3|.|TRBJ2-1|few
CASSYLSQGTYNEQFF
TGTGCCAGCAGTTACCTCTCGCAGGGGACATACAATGAGCAGTTCTTC
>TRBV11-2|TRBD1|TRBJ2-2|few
CASSPWTGATGELFF
TGTGCCAGCAGCCCTTGGACAGGGGCCACCGGGGAGCTGTTTTTT
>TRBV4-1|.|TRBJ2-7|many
CASSLKAPRDTSSYEQYF
TGCGCCAGCAGCCTAAAGGCTCCCCGGGACACTAGCTCCTACGAGCAGTACTTC
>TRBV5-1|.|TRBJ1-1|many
CASRRNHLNTEAFF
TGCGCCAGCAGACGGAACCACTTGAACACTGAAGCTTTCTTT
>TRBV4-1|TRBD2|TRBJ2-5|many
CASSSLETSRLETQYF
TGCGCCAGCAGCTCTCTCGAGACTAGCAGGTTGGAGACCCAGTACTTC
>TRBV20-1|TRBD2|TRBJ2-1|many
CSAKKIGAGGLYNEQFF
TGCAGTGCAAAGAAGATCGGGGCGGGGGGGCTGTACAATGAGCAGTTCTTC
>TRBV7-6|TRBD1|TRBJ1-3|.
CASSLLDRAGNTIYF
TGTGCCAGCAGCTTATTAGACAGGGCTGGAAACACCATATATTTT
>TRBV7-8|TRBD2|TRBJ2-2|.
CASSEPTGLAGGANTGELFF
TGTGCCAGCAGCGAACCAACGGGACTAGCGGGGGGCGCGAACACCGGGGAGCTGTTTTTT
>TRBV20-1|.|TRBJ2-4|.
CSARDLKGTVENIQYF
TGCAGTGCTAGAGATCTGAAGGGAACGGTCGAAAACATTCAGTACTTC
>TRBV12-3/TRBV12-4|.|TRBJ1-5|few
CASSSLNPNQPQHF
TGTGCCAGCAGTTCCCTTAACCCCAATCAGCCCCAGCATTTT
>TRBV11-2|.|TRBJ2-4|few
CASSPSVLAKNIQYF
TGTGCCAGCAGCCCCTCCGTTTTAGCCAAAAACATTCAGTACTTC
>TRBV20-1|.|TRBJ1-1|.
CSARARGAGTEAFF
TGCAGTGCTAGAGCCCGCGGTGCGGGCACTGAAGCTTTCTTT
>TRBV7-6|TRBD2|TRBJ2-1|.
CASSVGLAGDVTYNEQFF
TGTGCCAGCAGCGTTGGACTAGCGGGGGATGTCACCTACAATGAGCAGTTCTTC
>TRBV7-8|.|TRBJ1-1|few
CASSFLRNTEAFF
TGTGCCAGCAGCTTTCTGAGGAACACTGAAGCTTTCTTT
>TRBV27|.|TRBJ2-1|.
CASTNKGSLYNEQFF
TGTGCCAGCACCAACAAGGGTTCCCTTTACAATGAGCAGTTCTTC
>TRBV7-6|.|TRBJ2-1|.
CASNLHPGQSSYNEQFF
TGTGCCAGCAACCTACATCCGGGACAAAGTTCCTACAATGAGCAGTTCTTC
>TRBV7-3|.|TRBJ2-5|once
CASSLGGGEQETQYF
TGTGCCAGCAGCTTAGGAGGGGGCGAACAAGAGACCCAGTACTTC
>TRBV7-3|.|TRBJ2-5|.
CASSSQGGETQYF
TGTGCCAGCAGCTCACAAGGCGGGGAGACCCAGTACTTC
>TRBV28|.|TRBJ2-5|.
CASSDQGQETQYF
TGTGCCAGCAGCGACCAGGGCCAAGAGACCCAGTACTTC
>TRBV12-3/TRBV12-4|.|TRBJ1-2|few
CASSSDVGQSNYGYTF
TGTGCCAGCAGTTCCGACGTGGGTCAATCCAACTATGGCTACACCTTC
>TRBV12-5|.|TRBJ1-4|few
CASGLFRLHTGEKLFF
TGTGCTAGTGGTTTGTTTAGACTCCACACGGGAGAAAAACTGTTTTTT
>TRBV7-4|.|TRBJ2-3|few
CASSLAGRVGTDTQYF
TGTGCCAGCAGCTTAGCGGGCAGGGTCGGCACAGATACGCAGTATTTT
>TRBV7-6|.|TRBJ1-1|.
CASSPGSGTEAFF
TGTGCCAGCAGCCCTGGGTCCGGGACTGAAGCTTTCTTT
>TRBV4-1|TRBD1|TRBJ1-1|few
CASSHAGTGMNTEAFF
TGCGCCAGCAGCCATGCCGGGACAGGCATGAACACTGAAGCTTTCTTT
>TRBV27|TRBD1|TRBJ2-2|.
CASSIGQGLPTGELFF
TGTGCCAGCAGTATCGGACAGGGGCTTCCCACCGGGGAGCTGTTTTTT
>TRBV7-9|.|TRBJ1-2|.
CASSLGALGYTF
TGTGCCAGCAGCTTGGGGGCTCTCGGCTACACCTTC
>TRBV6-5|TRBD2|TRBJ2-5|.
CASSYNGGAPSQETQYF
TGTGCCAGCAGTTACAACGGGGGGGCGCCTTCACAAGAGACCCAGTACTTC